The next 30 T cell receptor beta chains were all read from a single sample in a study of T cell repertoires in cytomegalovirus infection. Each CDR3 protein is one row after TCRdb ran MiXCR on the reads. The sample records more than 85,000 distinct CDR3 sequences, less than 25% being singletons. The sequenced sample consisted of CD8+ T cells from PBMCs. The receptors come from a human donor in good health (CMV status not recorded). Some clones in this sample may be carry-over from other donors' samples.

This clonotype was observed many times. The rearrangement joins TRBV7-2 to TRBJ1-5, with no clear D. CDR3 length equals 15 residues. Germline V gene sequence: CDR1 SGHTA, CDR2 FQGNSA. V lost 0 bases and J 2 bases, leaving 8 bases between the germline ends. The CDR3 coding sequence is TGTGCCAGCAGCTTAGCGCCAGTGGGCAATCAGCCCCAGCATTTT. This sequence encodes CASSLAPVGNQPQHF.

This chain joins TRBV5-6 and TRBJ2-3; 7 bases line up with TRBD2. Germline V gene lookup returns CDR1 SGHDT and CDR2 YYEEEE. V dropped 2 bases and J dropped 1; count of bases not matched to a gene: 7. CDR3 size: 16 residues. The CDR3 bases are TGTGCCAGCAGCTTCCAGACTAGCTACGGCACAGATACGCAGTATTTT. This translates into CASSFQTSYGTDTQYF. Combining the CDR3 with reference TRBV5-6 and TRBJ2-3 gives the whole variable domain DAGVTQSPTHLIKTRGQQVTLRCSPKSGHDTVSWYQQALGQGPQFIFQYYEEEERQRGNFPDRFSGHQFPNYSSELNVNALLLGDSALYLCASSFQTSYGTDTQYFGPGTRLTVL.

CDR3 in DNA: TGCGCCAGCAGTCAATGCAACAGGGGAACAGATACGCAGTATTTT. This translates into CASSQCNRGTDTQYF. The chain links TRBV23-1 to TRBJ2-3; 7 nucleotides line up with TRBD1. TRBV23-1 carries the ORF label, with uncertain function. The CDR3 is 15 residues long. V dropped 1 base and J dropped 3; count of bases not matched to a gene: 4.

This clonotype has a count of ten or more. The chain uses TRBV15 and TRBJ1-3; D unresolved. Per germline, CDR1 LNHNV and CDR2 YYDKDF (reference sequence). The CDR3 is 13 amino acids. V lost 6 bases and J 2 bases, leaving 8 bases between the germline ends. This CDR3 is CATSIWTGNTIYF. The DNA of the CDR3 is TGTGCCACCAGTATCTGGACTGGAAACACCATATATTTT. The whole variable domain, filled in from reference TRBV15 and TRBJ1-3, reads DAMVIQNPRYQVTQFGKPVTLSCSQTLNHNVMYWYQQKSSQAPKLLFHYYDKDFNNEADTPDNFQSRRPNTSFCFLDIRSPGLGDTAMYLCATSIWTGNTIYFGEGSWLTVV.

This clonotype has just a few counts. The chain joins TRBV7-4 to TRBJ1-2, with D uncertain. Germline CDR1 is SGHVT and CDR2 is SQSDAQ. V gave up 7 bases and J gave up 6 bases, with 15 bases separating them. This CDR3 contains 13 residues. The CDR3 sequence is CASTRAPEDGYTF. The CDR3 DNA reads TGTGCCAGCACCCGGGCCCCGGAGGATGGCTACACCTTC.

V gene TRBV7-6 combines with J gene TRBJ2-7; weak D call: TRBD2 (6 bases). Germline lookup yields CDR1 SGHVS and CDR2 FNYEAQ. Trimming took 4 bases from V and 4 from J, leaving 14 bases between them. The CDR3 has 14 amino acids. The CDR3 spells CASSYREGRYEQYF. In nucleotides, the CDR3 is TGTGCCAGCAGCTACCGAGAGGGGAGGTACGAGCAGTACTTC.

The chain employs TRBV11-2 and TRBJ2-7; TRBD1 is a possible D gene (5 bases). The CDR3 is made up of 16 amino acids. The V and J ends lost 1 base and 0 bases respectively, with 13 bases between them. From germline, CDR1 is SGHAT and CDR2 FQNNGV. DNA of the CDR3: TGTGCCAGCAGCTTAGCAAAACAGGCCAGCTCCTACGAGCAGTACTTC. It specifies CASSLAKQASSYEQYF.

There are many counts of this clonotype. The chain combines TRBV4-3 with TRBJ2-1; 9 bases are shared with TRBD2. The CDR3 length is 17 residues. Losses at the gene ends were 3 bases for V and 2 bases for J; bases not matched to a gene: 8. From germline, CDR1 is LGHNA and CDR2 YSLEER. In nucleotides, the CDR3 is TGCGCCAGCAGCCATACTGCGGGAGGGATGACCTACAATGAGCAGTTCTTC. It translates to CASSHTAGGMTYNEQFF.

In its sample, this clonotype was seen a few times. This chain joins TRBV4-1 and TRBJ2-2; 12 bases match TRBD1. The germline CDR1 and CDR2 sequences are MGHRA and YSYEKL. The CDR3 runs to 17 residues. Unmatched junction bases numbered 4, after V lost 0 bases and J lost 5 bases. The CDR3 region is CASSQDRDRGRTGELFF. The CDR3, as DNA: TGCGCCAGCAGCCAAGACCGGGACAGGGGGCGTACCGGGGAGCTGTTTTTT.

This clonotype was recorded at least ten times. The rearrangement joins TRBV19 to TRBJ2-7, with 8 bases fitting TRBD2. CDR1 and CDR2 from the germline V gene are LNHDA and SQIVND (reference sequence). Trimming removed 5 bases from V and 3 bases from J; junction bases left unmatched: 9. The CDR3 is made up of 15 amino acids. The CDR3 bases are TGTGCCAGTAGTGCCACAGCGGGAGAGATCTACGAGCAGTACTTC. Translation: CASSATAGEIYEQYF.

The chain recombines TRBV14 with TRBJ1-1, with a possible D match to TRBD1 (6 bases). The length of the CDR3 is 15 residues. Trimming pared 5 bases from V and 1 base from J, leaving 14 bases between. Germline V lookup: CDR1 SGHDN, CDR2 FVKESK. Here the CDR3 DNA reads TGTGCCAGCAGCAAGTGGTTACAGGGGAACACTGAAGCTTTCTTT. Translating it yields CASSKWLQGNTEAFF.

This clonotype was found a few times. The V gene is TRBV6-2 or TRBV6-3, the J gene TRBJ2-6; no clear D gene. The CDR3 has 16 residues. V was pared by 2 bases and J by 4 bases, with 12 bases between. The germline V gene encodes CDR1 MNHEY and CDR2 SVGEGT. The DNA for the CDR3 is TGTGCCAGCAGTTACCTGGGATCTACAGGGGCCAACGTCCTGACTTTC. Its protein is CASSYLGSTGANVLTF.

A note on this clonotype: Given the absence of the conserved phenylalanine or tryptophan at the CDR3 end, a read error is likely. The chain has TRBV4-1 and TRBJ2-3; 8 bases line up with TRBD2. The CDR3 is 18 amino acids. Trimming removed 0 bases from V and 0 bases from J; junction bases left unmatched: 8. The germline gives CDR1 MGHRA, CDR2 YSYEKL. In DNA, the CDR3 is TGCGCCAGCAGCCAAGATGTGGTAGCGGGGACTAGCACAGATACGCAGTATATT. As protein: CASSQDVVAGTSTDTQYI.

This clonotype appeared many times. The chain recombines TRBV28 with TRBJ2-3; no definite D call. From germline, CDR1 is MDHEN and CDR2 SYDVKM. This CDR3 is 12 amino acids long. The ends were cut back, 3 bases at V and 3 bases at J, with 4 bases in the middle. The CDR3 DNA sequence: TGTGCCAGCAGTTTTATGACAGATACGCAGTATTTT. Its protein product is CASSFMTDTQYF.

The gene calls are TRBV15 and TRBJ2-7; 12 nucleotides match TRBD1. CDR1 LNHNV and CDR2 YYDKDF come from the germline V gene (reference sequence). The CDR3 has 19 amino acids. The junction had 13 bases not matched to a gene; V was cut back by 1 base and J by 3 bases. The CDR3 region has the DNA TGTGCCACCAGCAGAGGCGCGGGACAGGGGGCTGGGGGAGTCTACGAGCAGTACTTC. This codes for CATSRGAGQGAGGVYEQYF.

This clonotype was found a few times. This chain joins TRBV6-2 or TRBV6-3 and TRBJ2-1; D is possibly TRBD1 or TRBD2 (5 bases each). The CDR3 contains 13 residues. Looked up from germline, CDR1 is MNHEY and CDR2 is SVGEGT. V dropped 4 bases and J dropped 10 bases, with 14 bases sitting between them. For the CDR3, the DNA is TGTGCCAGCAGTTGGGGACCATTCAGGGAGCAGTTCTTC. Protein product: CASSWGPFREQFF.

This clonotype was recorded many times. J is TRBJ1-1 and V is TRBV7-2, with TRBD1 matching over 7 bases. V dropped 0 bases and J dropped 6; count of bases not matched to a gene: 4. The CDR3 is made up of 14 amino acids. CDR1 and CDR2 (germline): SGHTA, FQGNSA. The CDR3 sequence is CASSLAGGQPEAFF. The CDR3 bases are TGTGCCAGCAGCTTAGCAGGGGGCCAGCCTGAAGCTTTCTTT.

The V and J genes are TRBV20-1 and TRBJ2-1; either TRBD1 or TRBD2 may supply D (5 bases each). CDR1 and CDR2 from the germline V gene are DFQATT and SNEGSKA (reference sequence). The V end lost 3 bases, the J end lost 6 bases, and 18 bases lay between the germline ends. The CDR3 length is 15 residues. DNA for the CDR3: TGCAGTGCTAGGGCTCGGGGCTCACTTTCCAATGAGCAGTTCTTC. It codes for CSARARGSLSNEQFF.

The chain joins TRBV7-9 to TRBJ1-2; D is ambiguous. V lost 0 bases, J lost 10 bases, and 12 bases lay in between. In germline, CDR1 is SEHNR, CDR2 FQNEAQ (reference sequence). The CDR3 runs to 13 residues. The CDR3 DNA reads TGTGCCAGCAGCTTAGCGCTAGAGGGAATCTACACCTTC. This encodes CASSLALEGIYTF.

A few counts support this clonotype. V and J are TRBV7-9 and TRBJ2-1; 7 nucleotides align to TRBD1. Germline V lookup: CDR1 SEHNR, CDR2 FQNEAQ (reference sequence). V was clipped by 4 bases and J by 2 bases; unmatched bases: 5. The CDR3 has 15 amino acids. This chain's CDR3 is CASSSSQGPYNEQFF. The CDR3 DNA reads TGTGCCAGCAGCTCCTCACAGGGGCCCTACAATGAGCAGTTCTTC. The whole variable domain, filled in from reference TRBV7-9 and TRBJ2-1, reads DTGVSQNPRHKITKRGQNVTFRCDPISEHNRLYWYRQTLGQGPEFLTYFQNEAQLEKSRLLSDRFSAERPKGSFSTLEIQRTEQGDSAMYLCASSSSQGPYNEQFFGPGTRLTVL.

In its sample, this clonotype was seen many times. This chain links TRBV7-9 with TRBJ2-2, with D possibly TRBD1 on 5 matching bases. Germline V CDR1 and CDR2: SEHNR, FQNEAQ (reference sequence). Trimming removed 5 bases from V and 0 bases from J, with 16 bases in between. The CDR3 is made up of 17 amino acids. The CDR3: CASSARREISNTGELFF. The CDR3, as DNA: TGTGCCAGCAGCGCGCGCAGGGAAATCTCGAACACCGGGGAGCTGTTTTTT. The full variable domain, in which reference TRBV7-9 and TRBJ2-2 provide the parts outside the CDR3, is DTGVSQNPRHKITKRGQNVTFRCDPISEHNRLYWYRQTLGQGPEFLTYFQNEAQLEKSRLLSDRFSAERPKGSFSTLEIQRTEQGDSAMYLCASSARREISNTGELFFGEGSRLTVL.

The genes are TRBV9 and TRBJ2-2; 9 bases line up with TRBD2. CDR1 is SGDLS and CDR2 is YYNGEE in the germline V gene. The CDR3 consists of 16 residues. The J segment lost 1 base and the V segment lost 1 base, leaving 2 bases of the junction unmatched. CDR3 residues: CASSVRLAENTGELFF. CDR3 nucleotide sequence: TGTGCCAGCAGCGTACGACTAGCGGAGAACACCGGGGAGCTGTTTTTT. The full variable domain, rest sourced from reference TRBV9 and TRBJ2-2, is DSGVTQTPKHLITATGQRVTLRCSPRSGDLSVYWYQQSLDQGLQFLIQYYNGEERAKGNILERFSAQQFPDLHSELNLSSLELGDSALYFCASSVRLAENTGELFFGEGSRLTVL.

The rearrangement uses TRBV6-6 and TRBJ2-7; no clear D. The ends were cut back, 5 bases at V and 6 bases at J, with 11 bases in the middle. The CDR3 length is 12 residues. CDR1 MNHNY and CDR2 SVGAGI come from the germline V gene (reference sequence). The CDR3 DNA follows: TGTGCCAGCAGTGCCAATTACGGCGAGCAGTACTTC. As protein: CASSANYGEQYF.

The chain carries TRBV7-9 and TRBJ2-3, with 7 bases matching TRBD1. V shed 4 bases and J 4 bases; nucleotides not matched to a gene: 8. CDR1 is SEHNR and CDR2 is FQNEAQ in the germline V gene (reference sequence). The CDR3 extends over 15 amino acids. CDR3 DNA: TGTGCCAGCAGCTCCCGGACAGGCGGCTCAGATACGCAGTATTTT. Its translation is CASSSRTGGSDTQYF.

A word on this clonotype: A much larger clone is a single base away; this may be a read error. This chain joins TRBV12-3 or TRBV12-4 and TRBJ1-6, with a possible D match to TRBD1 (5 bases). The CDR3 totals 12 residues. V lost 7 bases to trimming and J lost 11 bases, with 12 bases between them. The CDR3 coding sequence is TGTGCCAGCAAAGACAGCCATCCACCCCTCCACTTT. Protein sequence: CASKDSHPPLHF.

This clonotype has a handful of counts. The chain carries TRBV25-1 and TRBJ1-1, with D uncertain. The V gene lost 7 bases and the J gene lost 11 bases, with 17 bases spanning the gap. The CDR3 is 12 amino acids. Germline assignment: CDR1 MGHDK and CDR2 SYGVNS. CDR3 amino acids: CASTSLRSRAFF. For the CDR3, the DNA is TGTGCCAGCACTAGTTTAAGATCACGGGCTTTCTTT.

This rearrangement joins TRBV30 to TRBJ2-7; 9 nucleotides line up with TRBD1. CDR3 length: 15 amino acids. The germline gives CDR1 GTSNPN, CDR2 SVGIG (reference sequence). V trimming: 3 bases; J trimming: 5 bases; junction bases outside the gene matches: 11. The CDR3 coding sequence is TGTGCCTGGAGACACCCCGGGACAGGGTCCAACGAGCAGTACTTC. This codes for CAWRHPGTGSNEQYF.

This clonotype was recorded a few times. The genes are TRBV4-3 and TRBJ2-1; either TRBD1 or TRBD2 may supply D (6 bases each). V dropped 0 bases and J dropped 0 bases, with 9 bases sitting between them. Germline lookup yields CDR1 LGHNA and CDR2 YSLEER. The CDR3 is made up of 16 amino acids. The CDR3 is CASSQESGASYNEQFF. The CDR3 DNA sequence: TGCGCCAGCAGCCAAGAATCGGGGGCCTCCTACAATGAGCAGTTCTTC.

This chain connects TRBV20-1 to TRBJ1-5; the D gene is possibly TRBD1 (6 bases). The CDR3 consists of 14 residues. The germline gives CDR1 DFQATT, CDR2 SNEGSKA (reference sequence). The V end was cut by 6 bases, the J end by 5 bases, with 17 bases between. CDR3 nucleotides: TGCAGTGCCCTGCGGGCAGGGGAGTATCAGCCCCAGCATTTT. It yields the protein CSALRAGEYQPQHF.

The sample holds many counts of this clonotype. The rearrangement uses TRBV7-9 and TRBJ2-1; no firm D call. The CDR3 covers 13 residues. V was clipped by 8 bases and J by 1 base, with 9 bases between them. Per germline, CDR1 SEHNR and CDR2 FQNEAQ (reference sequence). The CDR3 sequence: CASGRVSYNEQFF. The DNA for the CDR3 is TGTGCCAGCGGTAGGGTTTCCTACAATGAGCAGTTCTTC.